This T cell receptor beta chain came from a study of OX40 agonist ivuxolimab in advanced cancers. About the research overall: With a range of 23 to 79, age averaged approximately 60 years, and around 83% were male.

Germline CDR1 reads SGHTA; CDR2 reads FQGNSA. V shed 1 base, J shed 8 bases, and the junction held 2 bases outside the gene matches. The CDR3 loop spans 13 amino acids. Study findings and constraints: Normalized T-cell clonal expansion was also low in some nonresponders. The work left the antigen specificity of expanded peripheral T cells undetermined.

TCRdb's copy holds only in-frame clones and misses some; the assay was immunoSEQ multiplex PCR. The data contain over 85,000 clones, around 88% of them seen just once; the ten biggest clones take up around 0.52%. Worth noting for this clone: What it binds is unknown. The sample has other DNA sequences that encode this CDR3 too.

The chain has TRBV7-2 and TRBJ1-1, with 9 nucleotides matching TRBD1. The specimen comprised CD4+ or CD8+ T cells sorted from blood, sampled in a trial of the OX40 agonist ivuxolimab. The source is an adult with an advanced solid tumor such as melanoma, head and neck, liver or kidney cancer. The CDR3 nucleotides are TGTGCCAGCAGCTTAGTCGGGACAGGGGAAGCTTTCTTT. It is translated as CASSLVGTGEAFF.